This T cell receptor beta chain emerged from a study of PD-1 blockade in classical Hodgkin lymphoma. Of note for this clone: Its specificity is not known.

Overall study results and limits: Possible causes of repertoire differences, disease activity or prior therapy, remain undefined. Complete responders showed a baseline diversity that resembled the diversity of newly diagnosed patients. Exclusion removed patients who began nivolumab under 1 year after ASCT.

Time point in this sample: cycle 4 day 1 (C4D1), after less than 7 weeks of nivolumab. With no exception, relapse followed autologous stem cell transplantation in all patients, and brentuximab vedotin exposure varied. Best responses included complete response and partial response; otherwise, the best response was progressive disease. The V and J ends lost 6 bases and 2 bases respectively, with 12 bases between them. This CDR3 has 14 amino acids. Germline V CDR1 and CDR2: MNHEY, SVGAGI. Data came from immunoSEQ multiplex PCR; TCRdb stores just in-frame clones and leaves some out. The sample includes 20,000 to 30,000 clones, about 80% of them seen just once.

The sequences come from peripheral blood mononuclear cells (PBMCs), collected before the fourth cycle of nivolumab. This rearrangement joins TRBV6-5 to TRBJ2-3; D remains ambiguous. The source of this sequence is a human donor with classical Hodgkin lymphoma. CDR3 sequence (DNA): TGTGCCAGCAGCTCCCTACGGAACACAGATACGCAGTATTTT. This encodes CASSSLRNTDTQYF.